These 19 T cell receptor beta chains were all obtained from the same sample, sequenced in a study of cytomegalovirus exposure and HLA in healthy donors. In the PCR, 60 Vbeta and 13 Jbeta primers were used. Only in-frame clones appear in the TCRdb table, and some are missing; sequencing was by immunoSEQ multiplex PCR. The sample yields roughly 150,000 clones, 70% to 90% seen once. Sequenced input: PBMCs. These receptors were collected from a woman under 30 in good health and CMV-seronegative.

The J gene is TRBJ1-4, the V gene TRBV19; unclear D gene. Trimming took off 3 bases at V and 4 bases at J, with 12 bases between the two ends. The CDR3 is 15 residues long. The germline V gene has CDR1 LNHDA and CDR2 SQIVND (reference sequence). CDR3: CASSISWPVNEKLFF. The CDR3 DNA reads TGTGCCAGTAGTATCTCTTGGCCAGTTAATGAAAAACTGTTTTTT.

The sample holds a few counts of this clone. The chain couples TRBV5-4 to TRBJ1-3, with 9 bases that match TRBD1. The CDR3 consists of 14 residues. Germline V gene lookup returns CDR1 SGHNT and CDR2 YYREEE (reference sequence). V trimming: 3 bases; J trimming: 8 bases; junction bases outside the gene matches: 6. CDR3 residues: CASSSGTGSHTIYF. CDR3 nucleotides: TGTGCCAGCAGCTCCGGGACAGGGTCTCACACCATATATTTT.

Remarks on this clone: At one end, the junction sequence differs from germline, possibly due to a read error. This sequence joins TRBV2 and TRBJ2-5; 13 bases match TRBD2. Germline V lookup: CDR1 SNHLY, CDR2 FYNNEI. CDR3 size: 14 residues. CDR3 amino acids: CASKPGTSGMPVHF. The DNA of the CDR3 is TGTGCCAGCAAACCCGGGACTAGCGGGATGCCGGTTCACTTC.

This rearrangement joins TRBV18 to TRBJ1-2; 10 positions agree with TRBD1. There are 18 residues in the CDR3. Germline values: CDR1 KGHSH, CDR2 LQKENI. V shed 4 bases and J 4 bases; nucleotides not matched to a gene: 15. As DNA, the CDR3 is TGTGCCAGCTCACTTAACCGGGACAGGGGAGCCAAAGGCTATGGCTACACCTTC. Translating gives CASSLNRDRGAKGYGYTF. Full variable domain (outside the CDR3, taken from reference TRBV18 and TRBJ1-2): NAGVMQNPRHLVRRRGQEARLRCSPMKGHSHVYWYRQLPEEGLKFMVYLQKENIIDESGMPKERFSAEFPKEGPSILRIQQVVRGDSAAYFCASSLNRDRGAKGYGYTFGSGTRLTVV.

A few counts support this clone. The chain joins TRBV7-6 to TRBJ1-4; 11 positions match TRBD1. CDR1 is SGHVS and CDR2 is FNYEAQ in the germline V gene. The trim removed 4 bases at V and 4 bases at J, leaving 5 bases unmatched. The CDR3 loop spans 16 amino acids. The CDR3 protein is CASSSGTGGYNEKLFF. The CDR3 DNA is TGTGCCAGCAGCTCGGGGACAGGGGGATATAATGAAAAACTGTTTTTT. Based on the CDR3 plus reference TRBV7-6 and TRBJ1-4, the full variable domain is GAGVSQSPRYKVTKRGQDVALRCDPISGHVSLYWYRQALGQGPEFLTYFNYEAQQDKSGLPNDRFSAERPEGSISTLTIQRTEQRDSAMYRCASSSGTGGYNEKLFFGSGTQLSVL.

This clone has only one observation. DNA for the CDR3: TGTGCCAGCAGCTTGGTGGCGCGGGATGGCTACACCTTC. Protein: CASSLVARDGYTF. The rearrangement links TRBV5-4 to TRBJ1-2; D not resolved. This CDR3 is built from 13 residues. Trimming took 0 bases from V and 6 from J, leaving 9 bases between them. The V gene's germline CDR1 is SGHNT and CDR2 YYREEE (reference sequence). Full variable domain (missing parts from reference TRBV5-4 and TRBJ1-2): ETGVTQSPTHLIKTRGQQVTLRCSSQSGHNTVSWYQQALGQGPQFIFQYYREEENGRGNFPPRFSGLQFPNYSSELNVNALELDDSALYLCASSLVARDGYTFGSGTRLTVV.

The V and J genes are TRBV6-5 and TRBJ1-1; D is unclear. Looked up from germline, CDR1 is MNHEY and CDR2 is SVGAGI. The CDR3 is 14 residues long. Between the trimmed V and J ends, which lost 5 bases and 4 bases, there was a span of 14 bases. CDR3 nucleotides: TGTGCCAGCAGTCCCCACTCTAGGAGCACTGAAGCTTTCTTT. Amino acid sequence: CASSPHSRSTEAFF.

The chain links TRBV19 to TRBJ2-1, with 12 nucleotides matching TRBD1. Germline CDR1 is LNHDA and CDR2 is SQIVND (reference sequence). J gave up 6 bases and V 9 bases, and 3 bases lay outside the gene matches. The CDR3 totals 13 residues. The CDR3 sequence: CASKGQGANEQFF. In DNA form, the CDR3 reads TGTGCCAGCAAGGGACAGGGGGCCAATGAGCAGTTCTTC.

The V gene is TRBV4-2, the J gene TRBJ2-5; TRBD2 matches 7 bases. The J call is uncertain, as TRBJ2-7 better fits the DNA end. The CDR3 consists of 16 residues. Germline V gives CDR1 LGHNA, CDR2 YNFKEQ. The CDR3 sequence is CASSQDLLAERYEQYF. The CDR3 DNA reads TGTGCCAGCAGCCAAGATCTCCTAGCGGAGCGATACGAGCAGTACTTC.

The table lists this clone with a count of one. The V call is TRBV19, the J call TRBJ1-3, with unresolved D. The CDR3 consists of 15 residues. Germline CDR1 and CDR2: LNHDA and SQIVND (reference sequence). V was trimmed by 6 bases and J by 2 bases, leaving 14 bases between them. In DNA form, the CDR3 reads TGTGCCAGTAGAGTAACATTCAACACTGGAAACACCATATATTTT. Amino acid sequence: CASRVTFNTGNTIYF. Full variable domain (rest looked up from reference TRBV19 and TRBJ1-3): DGGITQSPKYLFRKEGQNVTLSCEQNLNHDAMYWYRQDPGQGLRLIYYSQIVNDFQKGDIAEGYSVSREKKESFPLTVTSAQKNPTAFYLCASRVTFNTGNTIYFGEGSWLTVV.

The chain is built from TRBV7-8 and TRBJ1-1; TRBD1 is a possible D gene (5 bases). V was cut by 2 bases and J by 0 bases, with 10 bases left in between. The CDR3 covers 15 residues. The germline CDR1 and CDR2 sequences are SGHVS and FQNEAQ. This chain's CDR3 is CASSLSAGMNTEAFF. DNA of the CDR3: TGTGCCAGCAGCTTAAGTGCAGGGATGAACACTGAAGCTTTCTTT.

This chain connects TRBV19 to TRBJ1-2; 12 bases map to TRBD1. The CDR3 totals 17 residues. CDR1 and CDR2 from the germline V gene are LNHDA and SQIVND (reference sequence). Trimming cost V 6 bases and J 0 bases; bases outside gene matches: 8. The CDR3 here is CASRAGTGGLANYGYTF. The CDR3 nucleotides are TGTGCCAGTAGAGCCGGGACAGGGGGCTTAGCTAACTATGGCTACACCTTC.

The chain carries TRBV19 and TRBJ2-1, with 7 bases fitting TRBD1. This CDR3 comprises 15 residues. The germline gives CDR1 LNHDA, CDR2 SQIVND (reference sequence). V trimming: 8 bases; J trimming: 4 bases; junction bases outside the gene matches: 11. The CDR3 protein is CASRSGTANYNEQFF. The CDR3 nucleotides are TGTGCCAGTCGGTCGGGGACAGCGAATTACAATGAGCAGTTCTTC.

V and J are TRBV5-1 and TRBJ2-5; the match to TRBD2 covers 12 bases. The CDR3 extends over 15 amino acids. The V gene end was trimmed by 3 bases and the J gene end by 4 bases; junction bases not matched to a gene: 4. Germline loops: CDR1 SGHRS, CDR2 YFSETQ. DNA of the CDR3: TGCGCCAGCAGCTGGACTAGCGGGGTAGCAGAGACCCAGTACTTC. It is translated as CASSWTSGVAETQYF.

The rearrangement joins TRBV6-7 to TRBJ2-5; 7 bases map to TRBD1. The J call may not be correct, given that the DNA end is closer to TRBJ2-7. TRBV6-7 is an ORF; its function is uncertain. The CDR3 has 18 residues. The CDR3 is CASSSTPRVHRGGYEQYF. In nucleotides, the CDR3 is TGTGCCAGCAGTTCCACCCCCAGGGTTCACAGGGGCGGCTACGAGCAGTACTTC.

This clone was seen only once. The CDR3 DNA reads TGTGCCAGCAGCCACCACGACAGGGGGCTCTATGGCTACACCTTC. Its protein product is CASSHHDRGLYGYTF. The rearrangement uses TRBV14 and TRBJ1-2, with 10 bases aligning to TRBD1. Germline trimming cut 3 bases from V and 4 bases from J; bases unmatched to any gene: 5. There are 15 residues in the CDR3. Per germline, CDR1 SGHDN and CDR2 FVKESK. The variable domain in full, with the rest retrieved from reference TRBV14 and TRBJ1-2, is EAGVTQFPSHSVIEKGQTVTLRCDPISGHDNLYWYRRVMGKEIKFLLHFVKESKQDESGMPNNRFLAERTGGTYSTLKVQPAELEDSGVYFCASSHHDRGLYGYTFGSGTRLTVV.

The rearrangement links TRBV29-1 to TRBJ2-7, with a possible D match to TRBD2 (5 bases). The V gene's germline CDR1 is SQVTM and CDR2 ANQGSEA. This CDR3 is 16 amino acids long. The V end was cut by 7 bases, the J end by 1 base, with 23 bases between. Written as DNA, the CDR3 is TGCAGCGCGGTTGGTCGAGGTTATGGGAGTTCCTACGAGCAGTACTTC. Its translation: CSAVGRGYGSSYEQYF.

The chain uses TRBV6-5 and TRBJ2-7; unclear D gene. Per the germline V gene, CDR1 is MNHEY and CDR2 is SVGAGI. The length of the CDR3 is 15 residues. Trimming took off 6 bases at V and 2 bases at J, with 17 bases between the two ends. The CDR3 DNA reads as TGTGCCAGCAGAATGTTGACTGCGCGTACCTACGAGCAGTACTTC. This translates into CASRMLTARTYEQYF.

J is TRBJ2-2 and V is TRBV5-4, with no clear D. The CDR3 contains 14 residues. Trimming left V 4 bases short and J 1 base short, with 8 bases between. Germline loops: CDR1 SGHNT, CDR2 YYREEE (reference sequence). CDR3 residues: CASSPKRNTGELFF. In nucleotides, the CDR3 is TGTGCCAGCAGCCCGAAGCGGAACACCGGGGAGCTGTTTTTT.